The clone carrying this T cell receptor (beta chain) was picked up a small number of times. Its target is not known. Germline V gene data show CDR1 as SGHRS and CDR2 as YFSETQ. CDR3 length equals 15 residues. J gave up 4 bases and V 4 bases, and 8 bases lay outside the gene matches. Findings and limits, study-wide: Tumor memory CD4+ T cell TCR gene usage was found to cluster with blood and lymph node memory CD4+ cells and with lymph node naive CD4+ cells. Greatest tumor Treg TCR overlap was with tumor naive CD4+ cells.

Full-length variable regions came from constant-region reverse primers plus semi-nested Nested Universal Primer A PCR. One entry per CDR3 protein, called by TCRdb with MiXCR from the 5' RACE reads. The top ten clones hold around 3.1% of a sample with 45,000 to 70,000 distinct CDR3 sequences, 28% of them seen once. Sequences were obtained from tumor-infiltrating memory CD4+ T cells sorted from the breast tumor. The subset here: memory CD4+ T cells, CD4+CD45RO+CD25-. This chain joins TRBV5-1 and TRBJ2-1; 7 bases map to TRBD2. The clonotype was recovered from a female donor with breast cancer. CDR3 residues: CASSPASGIYNEQFF. The CDR3 DNA is TGCGCCAGCAGCCCGGCTAGCGGAATTTACAATGAGCAGTTCTTC.